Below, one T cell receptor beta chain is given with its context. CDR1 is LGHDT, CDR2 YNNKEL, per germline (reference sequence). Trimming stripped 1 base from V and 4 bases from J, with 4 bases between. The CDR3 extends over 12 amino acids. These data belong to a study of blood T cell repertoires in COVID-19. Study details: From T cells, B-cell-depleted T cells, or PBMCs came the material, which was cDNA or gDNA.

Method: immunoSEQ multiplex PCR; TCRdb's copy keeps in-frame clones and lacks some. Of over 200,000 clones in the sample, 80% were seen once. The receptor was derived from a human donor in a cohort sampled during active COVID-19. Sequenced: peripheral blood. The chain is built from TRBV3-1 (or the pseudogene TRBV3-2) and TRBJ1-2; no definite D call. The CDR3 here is CASSQGLYGYTF. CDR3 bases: TGTGCCAGCAGCCAAGGACTCTATGGCTACACCTTC.